One and the same sample provided the 23 T cell receptor beta chains below, sequenced in a study of beta chain features in type 1 diabetes. Expressed TCRB transcripts were sequenced because the entire RNA isolate underwent reverse transcription. The protocol was immunoSEQ multiplex PCR, while the TCRdb copy is restricted to in-frame clones and leaves out a portion. The data contain about 200,000 clones, approximately 11% of them seen just once; the ten biggest clones take up 1% to 1.5%. The specimen was central memory CD4+ T cells from blood. The source is a man aged 18 to 29 in good health.

The rearrangement uses TRBV30 and TRBJ1-2; TRBD1 might be the D (5 bases). The CDR3 extends over 17 amino acids. The V and J ends lost 0 bases and 1 base respectively, with 18 bases between them. The germline gives CDR1 GTSNPN, CDR2 SVGIG (reference sequence). The CDR3 bases are TGTGCCTGGAGTGTGGTTTTGGGGCAGGAGTATAACTATGGCTACACCTTC. Amino acids: CAWSVVLGQEYNYGYTF.

This clone was detected ten times or more. The chain is built from TRBV7-9 and TRBJ1-1; D possibly corresponds to TRBD1 (5 bases). This CDR3 has 13 amino acids. Germline values: CDR1 SEHNR, CDR2 FQNEAQ (reference sequence). V lost 1 base, J lost 12 bases, and 15 bases lay in between. This CDR3 reads CASSLVSEGATFF. In nucleotides, the CDR3 is TGTGCCAGCAGCTTAGTATCCGAAGGGGCAACTTTCTTT.

The sample holds a few counts of this clone. The chain employs TRBV7-2 and TRBJ2-1, with 10 bases that match TRBD2. Germline lookup yields CDR1 SGHTA and CDR2 FQGNSA. CDR3 length: 18 amino acids. J lost 6 bases, V lost 1 base, and 12 bases had no gene match. The CDR3 here is CASSLGRLAGETGNEQFF. The CDR3 DNA reads TGTGCCAGCAGCTTAGGGCGTCTAGCGGGAGAGACAGGCAATGAGCAGTTCTTC.

V gene TRBV18 combines with J gene TRBJ2-5; no firm D call. CDR1 is KGHSH and CDR2 is LQKENI in the germline V gene. The CDR3 runs 13 residues. With 3 bases removed from V and 2 bases from J, the gap between germline ends came to 7 bases. CDR3 in DNA: TGTGCCAGCTCACCGGGGATTCAAGAGACCCAGTACTTC. It specifies CASSPGIQETQYF.

This clone turned up a few times. This chain connects TRBV11-1 to TRBJ2-3; D is unclear. CDR1 and CDR2 (germline): SGHAT, FQDESV (reference sequence). The CDR3 length is 13 residues. V lost 5 bases and J lost 6, with 12 bases in between. CDR3 residues: CASSPVSSDTQYF. The CDR3 region has the DNA TGTGCCAGCAGCCCGGTCTCCTCCGATACGCAGTATTTT. Variable domain in full (rest from reference TRBV11-1 and TRBJ2-3): EAEVAQSPRYKITEKSQAVAFWCDPISGHATLYWYRQILGQGPELLVQFQDESVVDDSQLPKDRFSAERLKGVDSTLKIQPAELGDSAMYLCASSPVSSDTQYFGPGTRLTVL.

This clone was counted only a few times. V gene TRBV18 combines with J gene TRBJ2-4; 9 nucleotides align to TRBD1. V dropped 3 bases and J dropped 4; count of bases not matched to a gene: 1. CDR3 size: 14 residues. Germline V lookup: CDR1 KGHSH, CDR2 LQKENI. This CDR3 is CASSPGQGKNIQYF. The CDR3 DNA sequence: TGTGCCAGCTCACCCGGACAGGGGAAAAACATTCAGTACTTC.

This clone was counted between two and nine times. J is TRBJ1-2 and V is TRBV4-1; 8 bases align to TRBD1. The CDR3 runs to 14 residues. Per germline, CDR1 MGHRA and CDR2 YSYEKL. V dropped 6 bases and J dropped 7; count of bases not matched to a gene: 10. DNA of the CDR3: TGCGCCAGCAGGTGGACAGGGAGATATACTGGCTACACCTTC. It is translated as CASRWTGRYTGYTF.

The table lists this clone with many counts. The chain employs TRBV5-1 and TRBJ2-7; D is perhaps TRBD2 (5 bases). The CDR3 consists of 16 residues. The germline V gene has CDR1 SGHRS and CDR2 YFSETQ. With 3 bases removed from V and 6 bases from J, the gap between germline ends came to 22 bases. CDR3 sequence reads: CASSSTDRLDYGEQYF. As DNA, the CDR3 is TGCGCCAGCAGCTCTACGGACCGTCTCGACTACGGCGAGCAGTACTTC.

This clone was picked up a small number of times. The J gene is TRBJ2-3, the V gene TRBV25-1; TRBD1 is a possible D gene (5 bases). CDR1 is MGHDK, CDR2 SYGVNS, per germline. Trimming cost V 7 bases and J 3 bases, with 8 bases left between them. The CDR3 covers 12 residues. The CDR3 bases are TGTGCCAGCAATCAGGGAACAGATACGCAGTATTTT. Protein sequence: CASNQGTDTQYF.

This clone was detected a few times. This specimen includes other DNA sequences encoding the same CDR3. The rearrangement uses TRBV30 and TRBJ1-3; D remains ambiguous. V lost 3 bases and J lost 2, with 5 bases in between. Germline values: CDR1 GTSNPN, CDR2 SVGIG (reference sequence). CDR3 length: 12 residues. CDR3 in DNA: TGTGCCTGGAGGGAACCTGGAAACACCATATATTTT. Protein sequence: CAWREPGNTIYF.

V gene TRBV30 combines with J gene TRBJ1-5; 8 bases align to TRBD1. Per germline, CDR1 GTSNPN and CDR2 SVGIG (reference sequence). The CDR3 covers 14 residues. The V gene end was trimmed by 5 bases and the J gene end by 2 bases; junction bases not matched to a gene: 5. The chain's CDR3 is CAWGLDRGNQPQHF. CDR3 in DNA: TGTGCCTGGGGACTGGACAGGGGCAATCAGCCCCAGCATTTT.

This chain links TRBV29-1 with TRBJ1-2; 7 bases line up with TRBD1. There are 12 residues in the CDR3. The V segment lost 3 bases and the J segment 5 bases; nucleotides outside the gene matches: 3. Germline CDR1 is SQVTM and CDR2 is ANQGSEA. DNA for the CDR3: TGCAGCGTTGATTTGACAGGGTATGGCTACACCTTC. Its translation is CSVDLTGYGYTF. Complete variable domain (other parts from reference TRBV29-1 and TRBJ1-2): SAVISQKPSRDICQRGTSLTIQCQVDSQVTMMFWYRQQPGQSLTLIATANQGSEATYESGFVIDKFPISRPNLTFSTLTVSNMSPEDSSIYLCSVDLTGYGYTFGSGTRLTVV.

The sample holds a few counts of this clone. The gene calls are TRBV7-2 and TRBJ2-1; possible D gene TRBD1, 5 bases. The V end lost 5 bases, the J end lost 8 bases, and 13 bases lay between the germline ends. CDR1 and CDR2 (germline): SGHTA, FQGNSA. The CDR3 has 13 residues. The CDR3 reads CASSPKGWDEQFF. The CDR3 DNA sequence: TGTGCCAGCAGCCCTAAGGGGTGGGATGAGCAGTTCTTC.

V gene TRBV20-1 combines with J gene TRBJ1-2; D remains ambiguous. This CDR3 comprises 11 residues. The ends were cut back, 6 bases at V and 2 bases at J, with 7 bases in the middle. Germline V lookup: CDR1 DFQATT, CDR2 SNEGSKA (reference sequence). CDR3 loop: CSAPENYGYTF. The CDR3 DNA is TGCAGTGCCCCGGAAAACTATGGCTACACCTTC.

The chain couples TRBV29-1 to TRBJ2-1, with D perhaps TRBD1 (5 bases). Trimming removed 5 bases at V and 0 bases at J, with 35 bases between. In germline, CDR1 is SQVTM, CDR2 ANQGSEA. The length of the CDR3 is 22 residues. In DNA, the CDR3 is TGCAGCGTTCCTATGCCAAAAGGGGTAGTTGCAGGGTTCATGAGCTCCTACAATGAGCAGTTCTTC. This translates into CSVPMPKGVVAGFMSSYNEQFF.

This clone was recorded a few times. This may arise from a read error, as a much more abundant clone is one base away. V is TRBV29-1 and J is TRBJ1-1, with TRBD1 identical over 9 bases. The J segment lost 2 bases and the V segment lost 7 bases, leaving 8 bases of the junction unmatched. The germline CDR1 and CDR2 sequences are SQVTM and ANQGSEA. This CDR3 region has 14 residues. CDR3 nucleotide sequence: TGCAGCGGCTTGGACAGGGGAGGAAACACTGAAGCTTTCTTT. It yields the protein CSGLDRGGNTEAFF.

CDR3 in DNA: TGTGCCAGCAGTGAGGAGACTTACTCCTACGAGCAGTACTTC. It encodes CASSEETYSYEQYF. The chain carries TRBV2 and TRBJ2-7; unclear D gene. V was pared by 3 bases and J by 0 bases, with 9 bases between. The CDR3 sequence is 14 residues long. Germline V gene sequence: CDR1 SNHLY, CDR2 FYNNEI.

This clone was picked up a small number of times. V is TRBV10-3 and J is TRBJ2-7, with a tentative D call TRBD2 (6 bases). The CDR3 sequence is 15 residues long. The V and J ends lost 6 bases and 2 bases respectively, with 17 bases between them. CDR1 is ENHRY, CDR2 SYGVKD, per germline. CDR3 sequence (DNA): TGTGCCATCAGCCCCTCAACGGGAGTTACCTACGAGCAGTACTTC. It encodes CAISPSTGVTYEQYF.

This clone was seen a few times. This chain uses TRBV30 with TRBJ2-7; no clear D gene. CDR3 length: 14 amino acids. From germline, CDR1 is GTSNPN and CDR2 SVGIG (reference sequence). Trimming stripped 0 bases from V and 6 bases from J, with 15 bases between. CDR3 coding DNA: TGTGCCTGGAGTGTACACTCCTCAGGACGCGAGCAGTACTTC. Its protein product is CAWSVHSSGREQYF.

The sample holds a few counts of this clone. V is TRBV5-1 and J is TRBJ2-1; the match to TRBD2 covers 7 bases. V lost 0 bases to trimming and J lost 7 bases; unmatched junction nucleotides: 7. CDR1 and CDR2 (germline): SGHRS, YFSETQ. This CDR3 is built from 15 residues. CDR3: CASSLGAGARNEQFF. CDR3 bases: TGCGCCAGCAGCTTGGGTGCGGGAGCTAGGAATGAGCAGTTCTTC.

The chain recombines TRBV25-1 with TRBJ1-1; maybe TRBD1 (6 bases). The V end was cut by 0 bases, the J end by 4 bases, with 12 bases between. Germline loops: CDR1 MGHDK, CDR2 SYGVNS. CDR3 length: 15 residues. CDR3 sequence: CASSEYGGGGTEAFF. The CDR3 bases are TGTGCCAGCAGTGAATACGGGGGCGGGGGCACTGAAGCTTTCTTT.

This clone was found a few times. J is TRBJ2-3 and V is TRBV4-2, with 10 nucleotides matching TRBD2. V dropped 1 base and J dropped 6; count of bases not matched to a gene: 7. The length of the CDR3 is 16 residues. Germline V CDR1 and CDR2: LGHNA, YNFKEQ. CDR3 in DNA: TGTGCCAGCAGCCAAGGGGTAGCGGGAGGTGGTGATACGCAGTATTTT. Its translation: CASSQGVAGGGDTQYF.

The chain uses TRBV7-8 and TRBJ2-1; D possibly corresponds to TRBD2 (5 bases). The CDR3 totals 11 residues. Deletions cut 5 bases from V and 9 bases from J, with 8 bases between. Germline V gene data show CDR1 as SGHVS and CDR2 as FQNEAQ. Here the CDR3 DNA reads TGTGCCAGCAGCCAGGACTCTGAGCAGTTCTTC. It codes for CASSQDSEQFF. The full variable domain, with the rest looked up from reference TRBV7-8 and TRBJ2-1, is GAGVSQSPRYKVAKRGQDVALRCDPISGHVSLFWYQQALGQGPEFLTYFQNEAQLDKSGLPSDRFFAERPEGSVSTLKIQRTQQEDSAVYLCASSQDSEQFFGPGTRLTVL.